This T cell receptor (beta chain) comes out of a study of T cell changes during pregnancy in multiple sclerosis. This clone was seen only once. The CDR3 sequence is 15 residues long. Germline V lookup: CDR1 SEHNR, CDR2 FQNEAQ (reference sequence). The J segment lost 0 bases and the V segment lost 6 bases, leaving 7 bases of the junction unmatched. This table comes from immunoSEQ multiplex PCR, and its TCRdb copy is limited to in-frame clones, with some not included. The table shows about 43,000 clones, with around 90% occurring only once. The rearrangement joins TRBV7-9 to TRBJ2-7; TRBD2 matches 8 bases. This sequence originates from a female donor with multiple sclerosis, enrolled in a pregnancy study. Sequenced sample: PBMCs (not recorded whether the cells were cultured). The CDR3 region is CASSTTSGSSYEQYF. The DNA of the CDR3 is TGTGCCAGCAGTACAACGAGCGGGAGCTCCTACGAGCAGTACTTC.